The 28 T cell receptor beta chains below were found in one sample sequenced in a study of cytomegalovirus exposure and HLA in healthy donors. Primers for the PCR totalled 60 Vbeta and 13 Jbeta. Measured with immunoSEQ multiplex PCR; TCRdb has only the in-frame clones, and not every one. The sample contains around 140,000 clones, roughly 80% of which appear only once. Sequenced input: PBMCs. Receptors originate from a woman between 45 and 60 years old in good health and CMV-seropositive.

J is TRBJ2-7 and V is TRBV11-2; D might be TRBD1 (6 bases). The CDR3 has 13 amino acids. Germline-derived CDR1 and CDR2 are SGHAT and FQNNGV. V lost 7 bases to trimming and J lost 7 bases, with 17 bases between them. CDR3 bases: TGTGCCAGCAATCGCAACAGGGAACTTGAGCAGTACTTC. This encodes CASNRNRELEQYF. The full variable domain, rest sourced from reference TRBV11-2 and TRBJ2-7, is EAGVAQSPRYKIIEKRQSVAFWCNPISGHATLYWYQQILGQGPKLLIQFQNNGVVDDSQLPKDRFSAERLKGVDSTLKIQPAKLEDSAVYLCASNRNRELEQYFGPGTRLTVT.

The chain combines TRBV19 with TRBJ2-3; 9 nucleotides agree with TRBD2. The CDR3 spans 15 residues. Germline trimming cut 4 bases from V and 2 bases from J; bases unmatched to any gene: 4. The germline gives CDR1 LNHDA, CDR2 SQIVND (reference sequence). CDR3 sequence (DNA): TGTGCCAGTAGTACGACTAGCGGAAACACAGATACGCAGTATTTT. The encoded protein is CASSTTSGNTDTQYF.

The chain joins TRBV6-1 to TRBJ1-2; D is ambiguous. V shed 7 bases and J shed 4 bases, with 19 bases lying between them. Germline V gene lookup returns CDR1 MNHNS and CDR2 SASEGT. The CDR3 has 15 amino acids. The CDR3 bases are TGTGCCAGCAATAATGAGGGCTTGGGTATCTATGGCTACACCTTC. Amino acid sequence: CASNNEGLGIYGYTF.

J is TRBJ2-2 and V is TRBV30; tentatively, D is TRBD2 (6 bases). This CDR3 has 14 residues. V was clipped by 6 bases and J by 4 bases, with 15 bases between them. Germline assignment: CDR1 GTSNPN and CDR2 SVGIG (reference sequence). CDR3 in DNA: TGTGCCTGTACGATAGCGGATTTCACCGGGGAGCTGTTTTTT. Translating gives CACTIADFTGELFF.

V is TRBV4-3 and J is TRBJ2-2; the match to TRBD2 covers 10 bases. Trimming removed 0 bases from V and 2 bases from J; junction bases left unmatched: 3. This CDR3 comprises 17 residues. The germline V gene has CDR1 LGHNA and CDR2 YSLEER. The CDR3 loop reads CASSQDVAGGNTGELFF. CDR3 sequence (DNA): TGCGCCAGCAGCCAAGATGTAGCGGGGGGCAACACCGGGGAGCTGTTTTTT.

This chain links TRBV9 with TRBJ2-7, with a possible D match to TRBD1 (6 bases). V shed 3 bases and J shed 5 bases, with 21 bases lying between them. This CDR3 is built from 16 residues. In germline, CDR1 is SGDLS, CDR2 YYNGEE. In nucleotides, the CDR3 is TGTGCCAGCAGCGCCCACCCCCAGGGGCCAGGGGACGAGCAGTACTTC. This gives the protein CASSAHPQGPGDEQYF. Based on the CDR3 plus reference TRBV9 and TRBJ2-7, the full variable domain is DSGVTQTPKHLITATGQRVTLRCSPRSGDLSVYWYQQSLDQGLQFLIQYYNGEERAKGNILERFSAQQFPDLHSELNLSSLELGDSALYFCASSAHPQGPGDEQYFGPGTRLTVT.

In regard to this clone: In this CDR3 the conserved last residue, phenylalanine or tryptophan, is missing, so a read error is likely. V and J are TRBV5-1 and TRBJ1-2; 7 positions agree with TRBD1. After removal of 2 bases from V and 1 base from J, the junction contained 5 bases not matched to a gene. The CDR3 covers 15 residues. Germline CDR1 and CDR2: SGHRS and YFSETQ. The CDR3 nucleotides read TGCGCCAGCAGCTTCGAGGGGGCGGGTAACTATGGCTACACCTCC. It specifies CASSFEGAGNYGYTS.

V usage is TRBV2 and J usage is TRBJ1-5; 7 nucleotides match TRBD1. Looked up from germline, CDR1 is SNHLY and CDR2 is FYNNEI. J lost 7 bases, V lost 4 bases, and 16 bases had no gene match. This CDR3 spans 17 amino acids. The CDR3, as DNA: TGTGCCAGCAGTGGGGCGATCGACAGGGAGGCGAGCCAGCCCCAGCATTTT. This gives the protein CASSGAIDREASQPQHF.

The rearrangement joins TRBV7-9 to TRBJ1-5; 8 positions match TRBD1. With 4 bases clipped from V and 4 bases from J, the junction kept 6 bases outside the gene matches. This CDR3 spans 15 amino acids. Germline values: CDR1 SEHNR, CDR2 FQNEAQ (reference sequence). The CDR3 coding sequence is TGTGCCAGCAGCTCAGGGGACAGGTCTAATCAGCCCCAGCATTTT. Its translation is CASSSGDRSNQPQHF.

The rearrangement links TRBV6-5 to TRBJ2-3, with 8 bases lining up with TRBD2. The CDR3 consists of 15 residues. The germline V gene has CDR1 MNHEY and CDR2 SVGAGI. The V gene end was trimmed by 2 bases and the J gene end by 2 bases; junction bases not matched to a gene: 3. CDR3 nucleotides: TGTGCCAGCAGTTACAAGCGGGGGAACACAGATACGCAGTATTTT. Translated: CASSYKRGNTDTQYF.

V and J are TRBV30 and TRBJ2-6, with 16 bases lining up with TRBD2. Germline V gives CDR1 GTSNPN, CDR2 SVGIG (reference sequence). CDR3 size: 18 residues. The CDR3 DNA sequence: TGTGCTTCGGGACTAGCGGGAGGGCGGAACTCTGGGGCCAACGTCCTGACTTTC. Its protein product is CASGLAGGRNSGANVLTF.

This chain joins TRBV19 and TRBJ2-2, with 7 bases fitting TRBD2. The junction had 5 bases not matched to a gene; V was cut back by 6 bases and J by 4 bases. There are 14 residues in the CDR3. Germline loops: CDR1 LNHDA, CDR2 SQIVND (reference sequence). The CDR3: CASRWDYSTGELFF. CDR3 sequence (DNA): TGTGCCAGTAGATGGGACTACTCCACCGGGGAGCTGTTTTTT.

The rearrangement uses TRBV14 and TRBJ1-1; D call uncertain. CDR3 length: 12 amino acids. Trimming removed 1 base at V and 3 bases at J, with 3 bases between. The V gene's germline CDR1 is SGHDN and CDR2 FVKESK. The CDR3 region has the DNA TGTGCCAGCAGCCAAGTATACACTGAAGCTTTCTTT. Its protein product is CASSQVYTEAFF. Filled out from reference TRBV14 and TRBJ1-1, the complete variable domain reads EAGVTQFPSHSVIEKGQTVTLRCDPISGHDNLYWYRRVMGKEIKFLLHFVKESKQDESGMPNNRFLAERTGGTYSTLKVQPAELEDSGVYFCASSQVYTEAFFGQGTRLTVV.

CDR3 nucleotide sequence: TGTGCCAGCAGCCAAGCCCATCCCGGCTACGAGCAGTACTTC. Its protein is CASSQAHPGYEQYF. V and J are TRBV13 and TRBJ2-7; D ambiguous. The germline V and J ends were trimmed by 5 bases and 3 bases, with 14 bases remaining between them. CDR1 is PRHDT and CDR2 is FYEKMQ in the germline V gene (reference sequence). The CDR3 contains 14 residues.

V usage is TRBV30 and J usage is TRBJ1-4, with D hard to call. CDR1 is GTSNPN, CDR2 SVGIG, per germline (reference sequence). This CDR3 is built from 13 residues. The V and J ends lost 0 bases and 5 bases respectively, with 7 bases between them. CDR3 residues: CAWSVEWNEKLFF. CDR3 DNA: TGTGCCTGGAGTGTGGAGTGGAATGAAAAACTGTTTTTT.

This clone occurred a few times. The V call is TRBV6-1, the J call TRBJ1-2; 8 nucleotides align to TRBD1. The CDR3 extends over 15 amino acids. J was trimmed by 6 bases and V by 5 bases; bases with no gene match: 11. CDR1 and CDR2 (germline): MNHNS, SASEGT. CDR3 amino acids: CASSTTSDRDNGYTF. CDR3 coding DNA: TGTGCCAGCAGTACTACTTCGGACAGGGATAATGGCTACACCTTC.

This chain connects TRBV7-2 to TRBJ2-5; D is unresolved. Gene TRBJ2-7 matches the end of the DNA better, so the J call may be wrong. Germline loops: CDR1 SGHTA, CDR2 FQGNSA. The CDR3 totals 14 residues. The CDR3 DNA is TGTGCCAGCAGTGGTGGGCAAAGCTCCTACGAGCAGTACTTC. Translated: CASSGGQSSYEQYF.

This chain links TRBV6-5 with TRBJ2-3, with TRBD2 matching 10 bases. CDR1 and CDR2 (germline): MNHEY, SVGAGI. The length of the CDR3 is 14 residues. The V and J ends lost 0 bases and 10 bases, in that order; junction bases with no gene match: 4. The CDR3 protein is CASSYSSGGASQYF. In DNA form, the CDR3 reads TGTGCCAGCAGTTACTCGAGCGGGGGGGCGTCGCAGTATTTT.

The rearrangement links TRBV5-4 to TRBJ2-1; TRBD2 might be the D (6 bases). Germline V gene sequence: CDR1 SGHNT, CDR2 YYREEE (reference sequence). The germline V and J ends were trimmed by 1 base and 5 bases, with 13 bases remaining between them. This CDR3 has 15 amino acids. The DNA for the CDR3 is TGTGCCAGCAGCTTGTTGTCTAGCGTAGACAATGAGCAGTTCTTC. This gives the protein CASSLLSSVDNEQFF.

The chain carries TRBV11-1 and TRBJ2-1; 7 nucleotides align to TRBD1. Per germline, CDR1 SGHAT and CDR2 FQDESV (reference sequence). Losses at the gene ends were 5 bases for V and 8 bases for J; bases not matched to a gene: 9. This CDR3 has 14 residues. Here the CDR3 DNA reads TGTGCCAGCAGCAACAGGGGACGGAGCGATGAGCAGTTCTTC. The encoded protein is CASSNRGRSDEQFF.

This clone appeared a single time. The rearrangement joins TRBV5-4 to TRBJ1-2; 7 positions match TRBD1. V dropped 3 bases and J dropped 4; count of bases not matched to a gene: 15. The length of the CDR3 is 17 residues. From germline, CDR1 is SGHNT and CDR2 YYREEE (reference sequence). The CDR3 is CASSSGGQSARGYGYTF. The CDR3 DNA is TGTGCCAGCAGCTCAGGGGGGCAGAGCGCTAGGGGCTATGGCTACACCTTC.

This clone was counted a few times. The gene calls are TRBV7-9 and TRBJ2-7; D unresolved. The CDR3 runs 13 residues. V dropped 5 bases and J dropped 3 bases, with 11 bases sitting between them. The germline V gene encodes CDR1 SEHNR and CDR2 FQNEAQ (reference sequence). The CDR3 loop reads CASSQNRNYEQYF. Here the CDR3 DNA reads TGTGCCAGCAGCCAAAACAGAAACTACGAGCAGTACTTC.

The V call is TRBV4-3, the J call TRBJ1-1; TRBD1 agrees at 12 bases. The germline V gene encodes CDR1 LGHNA and CDR2 YSLEER. V shed 3 bases, J shed 5 bases, and the junction held 10 bases outside the gene matches. The CDR3 loop spans 17 amino acids. CDR3 region: CASSQEPGQGARTEAFF. The DNA for the CDR3 is TGCGCCAGCAGCCAGGAGCCGGGACAGGGGGCCCGAACTGAAGCTTTCTTT.

A single count supports this clone. The V gene is TRBV7-9, the J gene TRBJ2-5, with 10 bases lining up with TRBD2. CDR1 SEHNR and CDR2 FQNEAQ come from the germline V gene (reference sequence). The J segment lost 5 bases and the V segment lost 0 bases, leaving 6 bases of the junction unmatched. The CDR3 covers 16 residues. Here the CDR3 DNA reads TGTGCCAGCAGCTTAGCGAGCGGGAGGGCCTTTGAGACCCAGTACTTC. This encodes CASSLASGRAFETQYF.

About this clone: Other DNA sequences within the sample encode an identical CDR3. This chain uses TRBV7-3 with TRBJ1-1; a weak D match, TRBD1 (6 bases). CDR3 length equals 13 residues. The V gene's germline CDR1 is SGHTA and CDR2 FQGTGA. Trimming took 4 bases from V and 1 from J, leaving 7 bases between them. DNA of the CDR3: TGTGCCAGCAGCTCACAGGGGAACACTGAAGCTTTCTTT. Translating it yields CASSSQGNTEAFF.

CDR3 amino acids: CASSLGGGNQPQHF. DNA for the CDR3: TGTGCCAGCAGTTTAGGGGGCGGCAATCAGCCCCAGCATTTT. The chain uses TRBV27 and TRBJ1-5; tentative D call: TRBD1 (6 bases). Germline V gene lookup returns CDR1 MNHEY and CDR2 SMNVEV (reference sequence). The CDR3 is 14 amino acids. V lost 2 bases and J lost 2, with 7 bases in between.

The J gene is TRBJ1-2, the V gene TRBV4-3; a possible D gene is TRBD1 (5 bases). The CDR3 has 14 residues. Per germline, CDR1 LGHNA and CDR2 YSLEER. Trimming removed 3 bases from V and 8 bases from J, with 16 bases in between. The CDR3 region is CASSHVGRRDGYTF. For the CDR3, the DNA is TGCGCCAGCAGCCACGTGGGGAGGAGGGACGGCTACACCTTC.

The genes are TRBV7-3 and TRBJ1-3; the D is unclear. There are 17 residues in the CDR3. The V end lost 6 bases, the J end lost 3 bases, and 21 bases lay between the germline ends. The V gene's germline CDR1 is SGHTA and CDR2 FQGTGA. For the CDR3, the DNA is TGTGCCAGCAGGGGCAGCACGCGAACCTCGCATGGAAACACCATATATTTT. This codes for CASRGSTRTSHGNTIYF. The variable domain in full, with the rest retrieved from reference TRBV7-3 and TRBJ1-3, is GAGVSQTPSNKVTEKGKYVELRCDPISGHTALYWYRQSLGQGPEFLIYFQGTGAADDSGLPNDRFFAVRPEGSVSTLKIQRTERGDSAVYLCASRGSTRTSHGNTIYFGEGSWLTVV.